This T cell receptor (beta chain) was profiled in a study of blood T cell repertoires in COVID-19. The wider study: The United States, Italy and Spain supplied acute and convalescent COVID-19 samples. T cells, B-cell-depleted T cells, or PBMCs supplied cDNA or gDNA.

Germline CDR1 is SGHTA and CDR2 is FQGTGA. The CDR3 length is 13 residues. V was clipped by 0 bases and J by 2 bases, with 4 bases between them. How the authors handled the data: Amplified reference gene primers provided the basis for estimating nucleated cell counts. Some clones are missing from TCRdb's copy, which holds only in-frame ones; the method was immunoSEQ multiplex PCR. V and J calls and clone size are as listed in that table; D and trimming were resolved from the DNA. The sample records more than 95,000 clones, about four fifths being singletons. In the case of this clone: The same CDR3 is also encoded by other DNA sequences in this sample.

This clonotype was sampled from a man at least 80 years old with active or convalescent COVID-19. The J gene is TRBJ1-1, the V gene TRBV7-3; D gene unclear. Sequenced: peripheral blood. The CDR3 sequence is CASSLTGNTEAFF. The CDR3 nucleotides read TGTGCCAGCAGCTTAACGGGCAACACTGAAGCTTTCTTT.